This T cell receptor beta chain was obtained from a study of T cell responses to AZD1222 COVID-19 vaccine. Repertoires were generated with immunoSEQ multiplex PCR, while TCRdb's copy carries only in-frame clones and drops some. Here the sample spans some 150,000 clones, 85% to 95% being singletons. Sequences were derived from peripheral blood, sampled on day 0 of AZD1222 vaccination. This sequence was found in an adult in good health.

CDR3 protein: CASSVGTSGSSYNEQFF. The DNA for the CDR3 is TGTGCCAGCAGCGTAGGGACTAGCGGAAGCTCCTACAATGAGCAGTTCTTC. The chain employs TRBV9 and TRBJ2-1; 10 nucleotides match TRBD2. The junction had 3 bases not matched to a gene; V was cut back by 0 bases and J by 0 bases. The CDR3 sequence is 17 residues long. Germline-derived CDR1 and CDR2 are SGDLS and YYNGEE.